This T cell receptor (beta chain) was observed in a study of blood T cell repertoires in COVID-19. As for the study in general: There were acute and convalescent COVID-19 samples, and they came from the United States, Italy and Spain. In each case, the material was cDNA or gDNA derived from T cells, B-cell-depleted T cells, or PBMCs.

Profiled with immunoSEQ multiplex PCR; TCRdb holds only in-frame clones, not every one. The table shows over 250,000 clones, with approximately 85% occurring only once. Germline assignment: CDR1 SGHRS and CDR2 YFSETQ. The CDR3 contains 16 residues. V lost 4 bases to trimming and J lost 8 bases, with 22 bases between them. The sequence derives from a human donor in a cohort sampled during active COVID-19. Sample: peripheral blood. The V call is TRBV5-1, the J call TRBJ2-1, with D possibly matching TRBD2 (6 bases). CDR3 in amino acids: CASSLGVAALGDEQFF. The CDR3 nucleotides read TGCGCCAGCAGCCTGGGGGTAGCGGCCCTAGGGGATGAGCAGTTCTTC.